This T cell receptor (beta chain) came from a study of Tregs in tolerant kidney transplant recipients (dated by TCRdb to about 2019). Regarding the study in general: Related donors were used in the transplants with nonmyeloablative bone marrow transplantation, and mixed chimerism was transient in the human trials. TCRbeta sequencing was used in the study to identify donor-specific regulatory T cells before combined kidney and bone marrow transplantation, and the identified cells were then tracked after transplant. The paper as a whole reports these results and caveats: PCR primers changed over time for some patients, so nucleotide-level comparison across those patients' samples was not possible. Donor-specific Treg expansion was found to exceed global Treg expansion in tolerant patients, suggesting antigen-driven rather than nonspecific expansion. Because the study included only a small number of patients, the results must be confirmed in larger populations and under other immunosuppression protocols. The most biologically relevant and donor-specific TCRbeta repertoire appeared to be identified by expanding Tregs with activated donor B cells. Biological reproducibility was not directly addressed, though technical replication error appeared minimal.

In the paper's terms, the time point label means: blood sample drawn before combined kidney and bone marrow transplant. Unstimulated Tregs (CD4+CD25+CD127-), CD4+ non-Tregs (CD4+CD25-), CD4 and CD8 cells were FACS-sorted from thawed PBMCs. Patients were a few combined kidney and bone marrow transplant recipients from the ITN036ST trial, and only these trial subjects had samples available. Healthy control blood was separated into PBMCs by Ficoll density gradient and cryopreserved, and patient PBMCs were collected both before and after transplant. For TCRbeta CDR3 sequencing, genomic DNA was extracted from sorted cells using the QIAGEN DNeasy Blood and Tissue Kit. High-throughput TCRbeta CDR3 sequencing, including PCR amplification with bias correction and internal controls, was performed commercially through immunoSEQ. The paper's processing steps were these. Unique productive TCRbeta sequences were defined by CDR3 nucleotide sequence where primers matched, and otherwise by CDR3 amino acid sequence together with Vbeta and Jbeta genes. To correct for sorting error, sequences found in more than one sorted population at a frequency ratio of 2:1 or less were discarded, and the remaining shared sequences were assigned to the population with the higher frequency. Sequences were defined as donor-reactive when expanded at least 5-fold in CFSE-low cells versus unstimulated cells and present at a frequency of at least 0.01% in CFSE-low cells. Jensen-Shannon divergence calculated on the top 100 TCRbeta sequences ranked by frequency was used to measure repertoire divergence. For samples with multiple sequencing runs, sorting error was corrected in each run separately before the runs were combined. TCRdb carries this immuneACCESS record with in-frame sequences only. Its versions omit some clonotypes, under half of them owing to an unresolved V gene in the studies checked, with the rest unexplained. V and J calls and clone size come straight from that table; D and trimming were deduced from the DNA. This sample gives some 71,000 clones in total; approximately 88% of them show up just once. About 0.36% of the sample comes from the top ten.

Note on this clone: What this receptor recognizes is not known. No base qualities exist here, and no much larger clone lies one base off it.

The CDR3 measures 15 amino acids from cysteine to phenylalanine. Only CDR3 DNA is held: 45 bases, read in frame from base 1. Trimming removed 5 bases from V and 3 bases from J; the gene matches leave 7 bases unexplained. CDR1 and CDR2 were assigned from the germline V gene as MDHEN and SYDVKM. The TCR was taken from a human donor who received a combined kidney and bone marrow transplant. The sequenced sample was CD4+ T cells from blood, obtained before the transplant. Recombination connected TRBV28 to TRBJ2-1; the junction holds 7 bases that match TRBD1. Here is the DNA: TGTGCCAGCAGTCCTTCGGACAGGCACTACAATGAGCAGTTCTTC. Its protein product is CASSPSDRHYNEQFF.